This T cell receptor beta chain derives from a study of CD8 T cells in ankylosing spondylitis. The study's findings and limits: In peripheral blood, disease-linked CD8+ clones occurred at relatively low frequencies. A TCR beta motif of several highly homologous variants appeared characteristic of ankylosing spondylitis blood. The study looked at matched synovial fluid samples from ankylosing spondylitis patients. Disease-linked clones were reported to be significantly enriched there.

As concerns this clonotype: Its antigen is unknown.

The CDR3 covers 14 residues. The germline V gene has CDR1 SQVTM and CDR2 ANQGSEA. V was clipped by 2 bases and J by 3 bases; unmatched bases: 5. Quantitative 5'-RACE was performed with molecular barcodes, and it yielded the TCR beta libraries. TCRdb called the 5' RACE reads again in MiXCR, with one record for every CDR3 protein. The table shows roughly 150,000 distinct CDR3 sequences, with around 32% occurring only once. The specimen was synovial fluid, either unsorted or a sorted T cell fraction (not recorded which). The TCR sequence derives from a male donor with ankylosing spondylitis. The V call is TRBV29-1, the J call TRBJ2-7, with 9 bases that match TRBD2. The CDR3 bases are TGCAGCGTTGAACCGCTAGCGGGGCACTACGAGCAGTACTTC. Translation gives CSVEPLAGHYEQYF.